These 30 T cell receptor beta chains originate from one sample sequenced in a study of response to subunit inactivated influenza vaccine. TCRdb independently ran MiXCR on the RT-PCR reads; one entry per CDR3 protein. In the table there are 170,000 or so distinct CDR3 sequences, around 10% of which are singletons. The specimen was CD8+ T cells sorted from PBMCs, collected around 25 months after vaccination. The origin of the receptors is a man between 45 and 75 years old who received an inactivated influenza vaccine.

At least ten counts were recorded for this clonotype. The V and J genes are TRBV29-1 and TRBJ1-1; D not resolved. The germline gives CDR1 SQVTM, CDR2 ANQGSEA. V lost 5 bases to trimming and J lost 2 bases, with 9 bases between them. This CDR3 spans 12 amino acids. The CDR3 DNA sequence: TGCAGCGTTCGGGCCACTAACACTGAAGCTTTCTTT. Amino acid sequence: CSVRATNTEAFF.

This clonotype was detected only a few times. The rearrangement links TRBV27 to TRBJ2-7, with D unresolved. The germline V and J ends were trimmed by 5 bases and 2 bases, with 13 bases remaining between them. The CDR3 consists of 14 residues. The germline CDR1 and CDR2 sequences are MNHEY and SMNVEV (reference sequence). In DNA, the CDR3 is TGTGCCAGCAGTAAGATCACAGTTCCCTACGAGCAGTACTTC. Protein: CASSKITVPYEQYF.

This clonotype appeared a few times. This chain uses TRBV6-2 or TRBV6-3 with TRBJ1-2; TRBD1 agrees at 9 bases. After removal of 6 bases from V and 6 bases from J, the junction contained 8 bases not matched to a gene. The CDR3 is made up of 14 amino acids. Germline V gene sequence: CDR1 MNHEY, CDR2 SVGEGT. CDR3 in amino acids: CASRKGQGIDGYTF. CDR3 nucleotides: TGTGCCAGCAGAAAGGGACAGGGAATCGATGGCTACACCTTC.

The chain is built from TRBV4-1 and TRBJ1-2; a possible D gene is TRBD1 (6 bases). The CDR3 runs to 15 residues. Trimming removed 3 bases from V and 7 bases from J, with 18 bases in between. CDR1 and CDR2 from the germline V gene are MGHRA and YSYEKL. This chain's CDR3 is CASSQGGGGSGGYTF. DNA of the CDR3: TGCGCCAGCAGCCAGGGAGGAGGGGGATCTGGTGGCTACACCTTC.

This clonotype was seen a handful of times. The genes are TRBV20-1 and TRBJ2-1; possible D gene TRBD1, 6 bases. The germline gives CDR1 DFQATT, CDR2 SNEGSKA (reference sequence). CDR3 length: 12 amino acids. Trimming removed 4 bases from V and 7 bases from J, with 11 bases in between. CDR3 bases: TGCAGTGCTATTAGGGGGTCGAATGAGCAGTTCTTC. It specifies CSAIRGSNEQFF.

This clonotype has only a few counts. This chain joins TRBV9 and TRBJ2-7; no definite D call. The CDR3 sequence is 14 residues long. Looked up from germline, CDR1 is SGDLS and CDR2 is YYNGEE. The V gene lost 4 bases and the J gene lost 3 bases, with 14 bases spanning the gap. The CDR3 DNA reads TGTGCCAGCAGCCCTCGGGCCCAAAGCTACGAGCAGTACTTC. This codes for CASSPRAQSYEQYF.

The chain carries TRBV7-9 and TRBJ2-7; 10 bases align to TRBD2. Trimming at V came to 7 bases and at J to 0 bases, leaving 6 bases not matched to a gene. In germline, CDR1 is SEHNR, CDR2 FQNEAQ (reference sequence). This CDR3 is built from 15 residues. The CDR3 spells CASTYSGRSSYEQYF. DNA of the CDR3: TGTGCCAGCACCTATAGCGGGAGGAGCTCCTACGAGCAGTACTTC.

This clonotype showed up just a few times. CDR3 sequence (DNA): TGTGCCAGCAGCACAAACCCAACTGCTTTGAGCTCCTACAATGAGCAGTTCTTC. As protein: CASSTNPTALSSYNEQFF. The chain combines TRBV9 with TRBJ2-1; D remains unclear. Trimming pared 4 bases from V and 0 bases from J, leaving 20 bases between. The CDR3 runs 18 residues. The germline gives CDR1 SGDLS, CDR2 YYNGEE.

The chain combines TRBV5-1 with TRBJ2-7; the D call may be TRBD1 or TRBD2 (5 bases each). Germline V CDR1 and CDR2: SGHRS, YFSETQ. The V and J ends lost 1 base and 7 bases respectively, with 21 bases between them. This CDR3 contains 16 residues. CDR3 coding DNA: TGCGCCAGCAGCTTGATTCACGGGACGGGCCTTTTGGAGCAGTACTTC. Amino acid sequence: CASSLIHGTGLLEQYF.

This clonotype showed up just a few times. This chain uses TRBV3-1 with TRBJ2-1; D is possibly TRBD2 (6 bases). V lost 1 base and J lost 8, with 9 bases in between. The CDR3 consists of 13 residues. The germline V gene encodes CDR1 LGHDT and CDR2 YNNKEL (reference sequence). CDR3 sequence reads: CASSQGGVYEQFF. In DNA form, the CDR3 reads TGTGCCAGCAGCCAAGGGGGGGTCTATGAGCAGTTCTTC.

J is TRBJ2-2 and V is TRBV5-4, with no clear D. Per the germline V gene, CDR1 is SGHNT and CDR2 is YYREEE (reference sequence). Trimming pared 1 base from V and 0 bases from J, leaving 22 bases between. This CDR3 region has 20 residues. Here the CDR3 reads CASSLYYLDRPPSNTGELFF. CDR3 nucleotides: TGTGCCAGCAGCTTGTATTATCTTGATCGGCCACCCTCGAACACCGGGGAGCTGTTTTTT.

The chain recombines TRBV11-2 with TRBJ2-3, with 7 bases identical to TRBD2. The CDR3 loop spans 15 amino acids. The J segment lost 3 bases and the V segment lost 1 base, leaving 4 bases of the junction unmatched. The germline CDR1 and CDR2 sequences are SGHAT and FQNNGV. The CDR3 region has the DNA TGTGCCAGCAGCTTAGTTTTCGGGGGGACAGATACGCAGTATTTT. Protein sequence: CASSLVFGGTDTQYF.

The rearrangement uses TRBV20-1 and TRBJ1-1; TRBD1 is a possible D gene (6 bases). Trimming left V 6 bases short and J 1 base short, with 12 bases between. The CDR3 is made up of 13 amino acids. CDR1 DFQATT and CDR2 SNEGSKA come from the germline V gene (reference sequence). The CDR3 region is CSARTARNTEAFF. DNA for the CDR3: TGCAGTGCGCGGACAGCTCGGAACACTGAAGCTTTCTTT.

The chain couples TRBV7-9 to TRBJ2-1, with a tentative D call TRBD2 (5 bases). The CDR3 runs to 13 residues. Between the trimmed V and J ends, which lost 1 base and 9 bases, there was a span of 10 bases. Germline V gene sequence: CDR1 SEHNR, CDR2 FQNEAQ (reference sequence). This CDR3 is CASSLVARGEQFF. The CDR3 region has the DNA TGTGCCAGCAGCTTAGTTGCACGGGGTGAGCAGTTCTTC.

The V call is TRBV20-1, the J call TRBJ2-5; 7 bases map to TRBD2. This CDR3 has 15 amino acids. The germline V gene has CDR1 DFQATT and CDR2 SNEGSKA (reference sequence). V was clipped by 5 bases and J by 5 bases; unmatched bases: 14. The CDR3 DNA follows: TGCAGTGCTCCTTGGGGGAGGGCCTCCGGGGAGACCCAGTACTTC. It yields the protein CSAPWGRASGETQYF.

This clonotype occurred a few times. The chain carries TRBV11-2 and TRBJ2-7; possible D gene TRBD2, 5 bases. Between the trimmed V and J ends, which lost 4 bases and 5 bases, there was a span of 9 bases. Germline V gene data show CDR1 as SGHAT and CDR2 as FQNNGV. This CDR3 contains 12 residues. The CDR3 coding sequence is TGTGCCAGCAGCTCCGTGAGGGACGAGCAGTACTTC. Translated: CASSSVRDEQYF. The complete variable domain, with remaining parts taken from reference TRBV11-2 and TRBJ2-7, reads EAGVAQSPRYKIIEKRQSVAFWCNPISGHATLYWYQQILGQGPKLLIQFQNNGVVDDSQLPKDRFSAERLKGVDSTLKIQPAKLEDSAVYLCASSSVRDEQYFGPGTRLTVT.

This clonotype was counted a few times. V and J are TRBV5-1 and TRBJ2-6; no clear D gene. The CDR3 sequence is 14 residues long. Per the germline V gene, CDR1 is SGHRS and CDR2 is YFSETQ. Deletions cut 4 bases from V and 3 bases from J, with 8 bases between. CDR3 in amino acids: CASSPSYGANVLTF. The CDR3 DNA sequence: TGCGCCAGCAGCCCTTCCTATGGGGCCAACGTCCTGACTTTC. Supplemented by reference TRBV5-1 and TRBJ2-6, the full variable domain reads KAGVTQTPRYLIKTRGQQVTLSCSPISGHRSVSWYQQTPGQGLQFLFEYFSETQRNKGNFPGRFSGRQFSNSRSEMNVSTLELGDSALYLCASSPSYGANVLTFGAGSRLTVL.

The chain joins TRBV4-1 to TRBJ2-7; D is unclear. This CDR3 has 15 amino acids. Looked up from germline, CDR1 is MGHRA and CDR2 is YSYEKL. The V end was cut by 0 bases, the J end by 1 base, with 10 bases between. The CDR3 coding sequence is TGCGCCAGCAGCCAAGAAGGTTCAGCGTCCTACGAGCAGTACTTC. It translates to CASSQEGSASYEQYF.

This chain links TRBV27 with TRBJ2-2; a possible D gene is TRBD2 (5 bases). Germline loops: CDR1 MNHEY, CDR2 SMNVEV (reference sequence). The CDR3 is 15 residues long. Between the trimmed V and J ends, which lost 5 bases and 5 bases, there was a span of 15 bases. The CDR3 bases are TGTGCCAGCAGTCAGCGGACTCGAGGGACCGGGGAGCTGTTTTTT. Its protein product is CASSQRTRGTGELFF.

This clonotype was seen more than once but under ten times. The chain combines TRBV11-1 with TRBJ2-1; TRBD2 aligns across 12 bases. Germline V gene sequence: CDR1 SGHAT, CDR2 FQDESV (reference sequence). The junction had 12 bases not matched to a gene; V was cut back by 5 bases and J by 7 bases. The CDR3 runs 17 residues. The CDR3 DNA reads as TGTGCCAGCAGCCTGATGAACCTAGCGGGAGGGCGGAATGAGCAGTTCTTC. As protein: CASSLMNLAGGRNEQFF.

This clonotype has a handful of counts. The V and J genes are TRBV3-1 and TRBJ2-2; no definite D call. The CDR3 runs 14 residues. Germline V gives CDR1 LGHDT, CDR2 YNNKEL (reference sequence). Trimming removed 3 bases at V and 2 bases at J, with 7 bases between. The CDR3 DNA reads TGTGCCAGCAGCCACGCCTATAACACCGGGGAGCTGTTTTTT. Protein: CASSHAYNTGELFF.

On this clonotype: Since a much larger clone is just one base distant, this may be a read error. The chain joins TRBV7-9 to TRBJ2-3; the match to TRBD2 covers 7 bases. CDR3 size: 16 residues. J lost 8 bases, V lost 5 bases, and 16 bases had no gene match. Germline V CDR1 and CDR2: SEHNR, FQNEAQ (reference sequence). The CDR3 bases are TGTGCCAGCAGCCCCGGACTAGGCCTAACCCTGGGTACGCAGTATTTT. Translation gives CASSPGLGLTLGTQYF.

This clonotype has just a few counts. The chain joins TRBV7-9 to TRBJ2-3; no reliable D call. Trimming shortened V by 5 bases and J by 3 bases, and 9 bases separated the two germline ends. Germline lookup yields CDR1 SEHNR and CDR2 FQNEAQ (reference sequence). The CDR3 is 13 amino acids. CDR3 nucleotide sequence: TGTGCCAGCAGCCACCTACTTACAGATACGCAGTATTTT. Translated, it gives CASSHLLTDTQYF.

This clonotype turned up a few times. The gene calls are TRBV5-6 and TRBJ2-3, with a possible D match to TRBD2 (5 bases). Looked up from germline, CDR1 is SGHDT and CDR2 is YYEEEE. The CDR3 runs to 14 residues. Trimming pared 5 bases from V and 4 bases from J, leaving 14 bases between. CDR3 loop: CASRRSIGADTQYF. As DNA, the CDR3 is TGTGCCAGCAGACGGAGCATCGGGGCAGATACGCAGTATTTT.

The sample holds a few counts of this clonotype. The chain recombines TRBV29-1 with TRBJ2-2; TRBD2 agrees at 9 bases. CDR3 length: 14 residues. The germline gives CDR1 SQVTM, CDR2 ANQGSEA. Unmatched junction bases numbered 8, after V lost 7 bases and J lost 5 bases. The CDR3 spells CSATGTSRTGELFF. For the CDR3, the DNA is TGCAGCGCGACCGGGACTAGCCGAACCGGGGAGCTGTTTTTT.

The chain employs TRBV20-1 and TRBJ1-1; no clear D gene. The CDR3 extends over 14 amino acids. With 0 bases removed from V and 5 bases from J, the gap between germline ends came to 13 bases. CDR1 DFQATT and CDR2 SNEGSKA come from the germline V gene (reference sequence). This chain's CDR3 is CSARDVEGGTEAFF. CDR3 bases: TGCAGTGCTAGAGATGTCGAGGGAGGAACTGAAGCTTTCTTT.

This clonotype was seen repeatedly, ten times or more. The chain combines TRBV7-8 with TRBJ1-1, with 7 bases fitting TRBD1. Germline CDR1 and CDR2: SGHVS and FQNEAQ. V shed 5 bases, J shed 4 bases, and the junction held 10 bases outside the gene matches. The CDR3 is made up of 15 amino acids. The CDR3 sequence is CASSRVYSGGTEAFF. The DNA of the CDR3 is TGTGCCAGCAGCCGCGTCTATTCAGGGGGCACTGAAGCTTTCTTT.

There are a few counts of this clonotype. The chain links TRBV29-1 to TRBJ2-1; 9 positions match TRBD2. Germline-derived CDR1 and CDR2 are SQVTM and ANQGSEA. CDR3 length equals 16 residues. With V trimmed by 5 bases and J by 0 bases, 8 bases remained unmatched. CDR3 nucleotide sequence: TGCAGCGTTAAACTAGCAGCGGGAGGCTCCTACAATGAGCAGTTCTTC. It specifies CSVKLAAGGSYNEQFF.

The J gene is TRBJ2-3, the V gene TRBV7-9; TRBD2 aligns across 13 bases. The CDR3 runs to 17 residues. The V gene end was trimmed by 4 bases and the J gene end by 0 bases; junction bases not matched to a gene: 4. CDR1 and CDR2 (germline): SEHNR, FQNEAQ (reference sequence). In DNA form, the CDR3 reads TGTGCCAGCAGCTCCGGGACTAGCGGGGCTAGCACAGATACGCAGTATTTT. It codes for CASSSGTSGASTDTQYF.

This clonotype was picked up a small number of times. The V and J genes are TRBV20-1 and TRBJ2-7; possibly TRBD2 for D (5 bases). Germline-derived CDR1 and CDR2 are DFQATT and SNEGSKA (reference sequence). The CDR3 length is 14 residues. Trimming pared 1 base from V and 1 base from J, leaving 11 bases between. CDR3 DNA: TGCAGTGCTAGAGCTAGCAGGTATTCCTACGAGCAGTACTTC. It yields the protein CSARASRYSYEQYF.